Listed here is a single T cell receptor (beta chain). Which antigen it targets is not known. No base quality values were provided; no much bigger clone lies one nucleotide off. CDR1 SNHLY and CDR2 FYNNEI were looked up in the germline V gene. From the cysteine through the phenylalanine, the CDR3 covers 17 amino acids. The entry retains the CDR3 DNA only, 51 bases that are in frame from base 1. V is cut back by 7 bases and J by 4 bases, with 14 bases in the junction unmatched. This sample stems from a study of control samples from healthy donors and cancer patients (dated by TCRdb to the early 2020s). Receptor amplification or capture employed the immunoSEQ multiplex PCR assay. Not all clones reach the TCRdb copy of this immuneACCESS table, which keeps in-frame sequences only. Checked studies attribute under half of the gap to unresolved V genes and leave the rest unexplained. The sample contains 65,000 to 75,000 clones, roughly nine tenths of them found a single time. Together, the top ten hold approximately 3.6% of the sample.

The sample comprised blood. The sequence derives from a woman in her 50s in good health. The chain employs TRBV2 and TRBJ2-5, with 11 junctional bases fitting TRBD2. The DNA is as follows: TGTGCCAGCATCCCGGATCGACTAGCGGGAAGGGGAGAGACCCAGTACTTC. Protein translation: CASIPDRLAGRGETQYF. The reference TRBV2 and TRBJ2-5 proteins fill in what lies around the CDR3, so the full variable domain reads EPEVTQTPSHQVTQMGQEVILRCVPISNHLYFYWYRQILGQKVEFLVSFYNNEISEKSEIFDDQFSVERPDGSNFTLKIRSTKLEDSAMYFCASIPDRLAGRGETQYFGPGTRLLVL.